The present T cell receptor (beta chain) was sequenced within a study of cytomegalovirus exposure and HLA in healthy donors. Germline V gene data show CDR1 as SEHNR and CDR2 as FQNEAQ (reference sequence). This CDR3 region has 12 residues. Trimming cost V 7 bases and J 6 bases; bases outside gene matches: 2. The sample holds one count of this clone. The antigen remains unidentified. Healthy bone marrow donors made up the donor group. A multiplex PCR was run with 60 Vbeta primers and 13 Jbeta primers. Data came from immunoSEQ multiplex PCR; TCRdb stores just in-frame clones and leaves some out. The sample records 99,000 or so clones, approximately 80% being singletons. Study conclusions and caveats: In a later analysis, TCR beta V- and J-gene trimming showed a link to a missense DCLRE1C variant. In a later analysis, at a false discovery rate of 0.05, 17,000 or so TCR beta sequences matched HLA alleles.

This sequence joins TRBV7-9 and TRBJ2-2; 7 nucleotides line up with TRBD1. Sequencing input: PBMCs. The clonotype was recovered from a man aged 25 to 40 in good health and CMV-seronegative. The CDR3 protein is CASKQGAGELFF. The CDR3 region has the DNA TGTGCCAGCAAGCAGGGGGCCGGGGAGCTGTTTTTT.